One T cell receptor (beta chain) is described in this entry. Its antigen is still unknown. The CDR3 is made up of 13 amino acids. V lost 2 bases to trimming and J lost 1 base, with 5 bases between them. The germline gives CDR1 SGHTA, CDR2 FQGNSA. The data stem from a study of T cell responses to AZD1222 COVID-19 vaccine. Clones were sequenced by immunoSEQ multiplex PCR, and TCRdb holds only the in-frame ones, with some missing. The sample has about 100,000 clones, 80% to 90% seen once. Findings of the study overall: Donors were chiefly white British, with a greater number of females, and clonal diversity was perhaps underestimated.

The specimen comprised peripheral blood, sampled on day 0 of AZD1222 vaccination. This clonotype was obtained from an adult in good health. V gene TRBV7-2 combines with J gene TRBJ2-5; no reliable D call. In DNA, the CDR3 is TGTGCCAGCAGCTTAAATCCCCAAGAGACCCAGTACTTC. The encoded protein is CASSLNPQETQYF.